Below, 8 T cell receptor beta chains from the same sample are listed, as sequenced in a study of OX40 agonist ivuxolimab in advanced cancers. Libraries were prepared by immunoSEQ multiplex PCR; TCRdb keeps only in-frame clonotypes and omits some of them. The sample consists of 58,000 or so clones, approximately 80% of them appearing once. This specimen was CD4+ or CD8+ T cells sorted from blood, taken in a trial of the OX40 agonist ivuxolimab. The origin of the receptors is an adult with an advanced solid tumor such as melanoma, head and neck, liver or kidney cancer.

The chain employs TRBV15 and TRBJ1-5; D gene unclear. The V and J ends lost 0 bases and 3 bases respectively, with 12 bases between them. This CDR3 region has 16 residues. CDR1 is LNHNV, CDR2 YYDKDF, per germline (reference sequence). The CDR3 reads CATSRERVGINQPQHF. In DNA form, the CDR3 reads TGTGCCACCAGCAGAGAACGGGTGGGAATCAATCAGCCCCAGCATTTT.

The chain joins TRBV25-1 to TRBJ2-2; 10 nucleotides line up with TRBD2. The CDR3 contains 16 residues. Germline V CDR1 and CDR2: MGHDK, SYGVNS. V lost 3 bases to trimming and J lost 6 bases; unmatched junction nucleotides: 7. The CDR3 nucleotides read TGTGCCAGCAGTGAGGGGCTAGCGGGAGAATCCGGGGAGCTGTTTTTT. Translating it yields CASSEGLAGESGELFF. The variable domain in full, with the rest retrieved from reference TRBV25-1 and TRBJ2-2, is EADIYQTPRYLVIGTGKKITLECSQTMGHDKMYWYQQDPGMELHLIHYSYGVNSTEKGDLSSESTVSRIRTEHFPLTLESARPSHTSQYLCASSEGLAGESGELFFGEGSRLTVL.

This chain links TRBV6-5 with TRBJ1-2; D remains ambiguous. V was trimmed by 7 bases and J by 0 bases, leaving 12 bases between them. This CDR3 spans 14 amino acids. CDR1 MNHEY and CDR2 SVGAGI come from the germline V gene. The CDR3 loop is CASTSGPTNYGYTF. The DNA for the CDR3 is TGTGCCAGCACCTCTGGGCCCACTAACTATGGCTACACCTTC.

This chain connects TRBV2 to TRBJ1-5; 9 bases line up with TRBD1. The CDR3 spans 15 residues. The V segment lost 7 bases and the J segment 6 bases; nucleotides outside the gene matches: 10. The V gene's germline CDR1 is SNHLY and CDR2 FYNNEI. The CDR3 here is CASTTRTGGTQPQHF. Written as DNA, the CDR3 is TGTGCCAGCACTACACGTACAGGGGGCACTCAGCCCCAGCATTTT.

V usage is TRBV5-4 and J usage is TRBJ2-7; 12 bases match TRBD2. V lost 4 bases to trimming and J lost 6 bases; unmatched junction nucleotides: 5. The CDR3 length is 14 residues. Germline-derived CDR1 and CDR2 are SGHNT and YYREEE (reference sequence). CDR3 sequence: CASSRTSGDPEQYF. The DNA for the CDR3 is TGTGCCAGCAGCAGGACTAGCGGGGACCCCGAGCAGTACTTC.

A note on this clone: The junction and the germline gene differ at one end; a read error may be behind it. This chain connects TRBV2 to TRBJ2-3, with D possibly being TRBD2 (7 bases). The germline gives CDR1 SNHLY, CDR2 FYNNEI. The CDR3 is made up of 14 amino acids. The CDR3 here is CASVTGRGEVTPYF. The DNA for the CDR3 is TGTGCCAGCGTGACAGGACGGGGGGAAGTAACGCCGTATTTT.

This clone was counted a single time. The rearrangement links TRBV7-3 to TRBJ2-5; the D gene is possibly TRBD2 (6 bases). Germline V gene sequence: CDR1 SGHTA, CDR2 FQGTGA. The V gene lost 5 bases and the J gene lost 4 bases, with 17 bases spanning the gap. The CDR3 spans 15 residues. The CDR3 protein is CASSRTGTEGETQYF. The CDR3, as DNA: TGTGCCAGCAGCCGTACCGGGACTGAAGGAGAGACCCAGTACTTC.

This chain connects TRBV6-5 to TRBJ2-7, with 8 positions matching TRBD1. Germline V lookup: CDR1 MNHEY, CDR2 SVGAGI. With 4 bases clipped from V and 7 bases from J, the junction kept 6 bases outside the gene matches. The CDR3 sequence is 13 residues long. The DNA of the CDR3 is TGTGCCAGCAGTTCGAGGACAGGGACAGAGCAGTACTTC. Its translation: CASSSRTGTEQYF.